This TCR beta chain was recovered during a study of vaccination and CD4 T cells after COVID-19. Sequencing of the DNA from cultured CD4+ T cells was carried out with the Oncomine TCR Beta short-read assay. MiXCR, applied by TCRdb to the PCR reads, yields one record per CDR3 protein. The sample contains around 6,500 distinct CDR3 sequences, roughly 33% of which appear only once. Noted treatment: 10-day PBMC culture with coronavirus spike peptide pools or control peptides (ViraFEST assay). Those CD4+ T cells from the unexposed donor predate the COVID-19 pandemic (2011-2018). A note on this clonotype: The antigen remains undetermined.

This receptor was taken from a human donor in good health. Sequencing used CD4+ T cells from blood, cultured in vitro.

This CDR3 reads CASSSWKDPNTDTQYF. The CDR3, as DNA: TGTGCCAGCAGCTCCTGGAAGGATCCTAACACAGATACGCAGTATTTT. The chain couples TRBV7-6 to TRBJ2-3; D unresolved. The germline V gene has CDR1 SGHVS and CDR2 FNYEAQ. CDR3 length: 16 residues. With 4 bases removed from V and 2 bases from J, the gap between germline ends came to 16 bases.